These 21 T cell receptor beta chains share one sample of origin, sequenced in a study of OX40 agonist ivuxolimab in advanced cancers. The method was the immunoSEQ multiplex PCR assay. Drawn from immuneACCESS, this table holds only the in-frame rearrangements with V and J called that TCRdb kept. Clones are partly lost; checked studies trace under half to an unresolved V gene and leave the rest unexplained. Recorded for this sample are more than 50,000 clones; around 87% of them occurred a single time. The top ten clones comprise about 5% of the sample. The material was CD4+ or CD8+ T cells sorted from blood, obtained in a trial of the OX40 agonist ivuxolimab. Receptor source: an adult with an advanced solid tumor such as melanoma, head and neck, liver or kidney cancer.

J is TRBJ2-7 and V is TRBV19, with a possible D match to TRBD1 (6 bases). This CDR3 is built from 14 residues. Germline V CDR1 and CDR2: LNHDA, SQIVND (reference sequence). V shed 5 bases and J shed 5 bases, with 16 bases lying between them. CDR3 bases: TGTGCCAGTAGTGCAGGACAGTTTTTCAACGAGCAGTACTTC. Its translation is CASSAGQFFNEQYF. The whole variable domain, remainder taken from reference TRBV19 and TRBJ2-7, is DGGITQSPKYLFRKEGQNVTLSCEQNLNHDAMYWYRQDPGQGLRLIYYSQIVNDFQKGDIAEGYSVSREKKESFPLTVTSAQKNPTAFYLCASSAGQFFNEQYFGPGTRLTVT.

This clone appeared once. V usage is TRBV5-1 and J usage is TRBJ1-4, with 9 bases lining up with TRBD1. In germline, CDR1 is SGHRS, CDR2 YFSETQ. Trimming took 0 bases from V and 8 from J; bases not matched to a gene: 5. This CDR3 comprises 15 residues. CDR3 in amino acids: CASSLAGTGMEKLFF. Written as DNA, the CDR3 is TGCGCCAGCAGCTTGGCCGGGACAGGGATGGAAAAACTGTTTTTT.

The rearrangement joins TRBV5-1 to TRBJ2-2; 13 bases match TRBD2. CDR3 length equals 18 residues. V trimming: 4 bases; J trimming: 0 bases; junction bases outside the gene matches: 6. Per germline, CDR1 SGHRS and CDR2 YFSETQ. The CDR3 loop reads CASSGLGLAGPNTGELFF. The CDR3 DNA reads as TGCGCCAGCAGCGGGCTGGGACTAGCGGGGCCGAACACCGGGGAGCTGTTTTTT.

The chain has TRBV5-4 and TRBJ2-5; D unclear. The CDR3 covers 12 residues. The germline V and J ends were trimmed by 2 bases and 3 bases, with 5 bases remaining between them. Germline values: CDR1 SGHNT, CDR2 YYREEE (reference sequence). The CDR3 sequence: CASSFWEETQYF. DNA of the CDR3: TGTGCCAGCAGCTTCTGGGAAGAGACCCAGTACTTC.

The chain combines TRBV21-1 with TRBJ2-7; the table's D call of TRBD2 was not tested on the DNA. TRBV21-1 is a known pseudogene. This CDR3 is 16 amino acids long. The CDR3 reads CASSSERDTHFYEQYF. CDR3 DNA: TGTGCCAGCAGCAGTGAGCGGGACACCCACTTCTACGAGCAGTACTTC.

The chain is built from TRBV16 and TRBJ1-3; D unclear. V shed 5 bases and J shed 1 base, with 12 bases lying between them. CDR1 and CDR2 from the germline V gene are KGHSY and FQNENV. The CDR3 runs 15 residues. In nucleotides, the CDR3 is TGTGCCAGCAGCAGCAGAAAGGGTTCTGGAAACACCATATATTTT. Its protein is CASSSRKGSGNTIYF. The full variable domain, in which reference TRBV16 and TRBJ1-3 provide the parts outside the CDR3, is GEEVAQTPKHLVRGEGQKAKLYCAPIKGHSYVFWYQQVLKNEFKFLISFQNENVFDETGMPKERFSAKCLPNSPCSLEIQATKLEDSAVYFCASSSRKGSGNTIYFGEGSWLTVV.

The DNA of the CDR3 is TGTGCCAGCAGCCCCCTCGGGACAGGGGTTGGAGATACGCAGTATTTT. Translated, it gives CASSPLGTGVGDTQYF. The chain employs TRBV7-3 and TRBJ2-3; 10 nucleotides align to TRBD1. The J segment lost 5 bases and the V segment lost 5 bases, leaving 10 bases of the junction unmatched. The CDR3 runs to 16 residues. Germline values: CDR1 SGHTA, CDR2 FQGTGA.

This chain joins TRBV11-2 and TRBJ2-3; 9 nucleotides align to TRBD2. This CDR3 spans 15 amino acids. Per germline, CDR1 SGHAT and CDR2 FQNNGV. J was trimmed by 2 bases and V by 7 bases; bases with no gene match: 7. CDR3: CASTLRTSATDTQYF. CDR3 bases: TGTGCCAGCACTCTCCGGACTAGCGCCACAGATACGCAGTATTTT.

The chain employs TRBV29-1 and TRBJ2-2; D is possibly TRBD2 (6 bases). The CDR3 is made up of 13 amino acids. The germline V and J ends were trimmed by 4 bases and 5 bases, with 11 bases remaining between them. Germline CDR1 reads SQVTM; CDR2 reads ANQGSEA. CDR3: CSVAGVATGELFF. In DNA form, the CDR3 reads TGCAGCGTTGCGGGGGTTGCAACCGGGGAGCTGTTTTTT.

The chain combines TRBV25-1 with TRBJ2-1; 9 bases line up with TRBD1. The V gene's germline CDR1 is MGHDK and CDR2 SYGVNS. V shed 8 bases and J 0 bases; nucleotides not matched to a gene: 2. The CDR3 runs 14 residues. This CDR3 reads CASGQGISYNEQFF. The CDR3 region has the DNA TGTGCCAGCGGACAGGGGATCTCCTACAATGAGCAGTTCTTC.

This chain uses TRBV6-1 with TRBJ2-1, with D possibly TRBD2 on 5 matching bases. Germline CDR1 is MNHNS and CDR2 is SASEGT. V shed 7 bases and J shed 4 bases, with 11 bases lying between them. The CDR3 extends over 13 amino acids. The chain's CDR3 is CASTREIYNEQFF. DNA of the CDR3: TGTGCCAGCACTCGGGAAATTTACAATGAGCAGTTCTTC.

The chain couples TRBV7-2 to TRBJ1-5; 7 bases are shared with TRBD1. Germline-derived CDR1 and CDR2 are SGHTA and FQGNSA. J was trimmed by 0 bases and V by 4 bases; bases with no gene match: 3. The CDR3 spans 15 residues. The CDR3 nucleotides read TGTGCCAGCAGCTGGGGACAGAATAGCAATCAGCCCCAGCATTTT. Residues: CASSWGQNSNQPQHF.

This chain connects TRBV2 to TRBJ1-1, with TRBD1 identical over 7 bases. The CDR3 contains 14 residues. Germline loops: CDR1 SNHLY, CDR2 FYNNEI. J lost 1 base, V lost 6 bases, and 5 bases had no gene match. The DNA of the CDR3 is TGTGCCAGCAGCCGACAGGGAGGGAACACTGAAGCTTTCTTT. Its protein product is CASSRQGGNTEAFF.

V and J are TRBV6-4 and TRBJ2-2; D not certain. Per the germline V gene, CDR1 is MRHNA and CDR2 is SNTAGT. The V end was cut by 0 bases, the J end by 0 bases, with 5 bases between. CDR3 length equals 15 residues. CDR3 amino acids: CASSDSNSNTGELFF. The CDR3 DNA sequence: TGTGCCAGCAGTGACTCCAACTCGAACACCGGGGAGCTGTTTTTT.

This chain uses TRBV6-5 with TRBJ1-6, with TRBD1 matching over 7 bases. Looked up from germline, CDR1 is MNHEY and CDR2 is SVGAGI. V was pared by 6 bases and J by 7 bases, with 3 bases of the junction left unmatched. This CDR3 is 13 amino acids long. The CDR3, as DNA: TGTGCCAGCAGGACAGGGACGAATTCACCCCTCCACTTT. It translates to CASRTGTNSPLHF.

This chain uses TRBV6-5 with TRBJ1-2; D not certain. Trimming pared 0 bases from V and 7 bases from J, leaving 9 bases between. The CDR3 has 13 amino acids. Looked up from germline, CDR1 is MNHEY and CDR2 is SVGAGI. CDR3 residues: CASSYSRTSGYTF. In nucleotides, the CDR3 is TGTGCCAGCAGTTACTCGCGGACCAGTGGCTACACCTTC.

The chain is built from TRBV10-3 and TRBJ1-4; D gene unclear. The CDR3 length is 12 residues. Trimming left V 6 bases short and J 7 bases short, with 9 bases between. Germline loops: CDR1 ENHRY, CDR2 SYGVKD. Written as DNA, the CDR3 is TGTGCCATCAGCCTTTTGGGTGAAAAACTGTTTTTT. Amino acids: CAISLLGEKLFF.

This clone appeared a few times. CDR3 coding DNA: TGTGCCAGTAGTATAGACCCGGGCTATGGCTACACCTTC. Protein: CASSIDPGYGYTF. The chain joins TRBV19 to TRBJ1-2, with D uncertain. Germline-derived CDR1 and CDR2 are LNHDA and SQIVND (reference sequence). V was pared by 0 bases and J by 4 bases, with 6 bases between. The CDR3 loop spans 13 amino acids.

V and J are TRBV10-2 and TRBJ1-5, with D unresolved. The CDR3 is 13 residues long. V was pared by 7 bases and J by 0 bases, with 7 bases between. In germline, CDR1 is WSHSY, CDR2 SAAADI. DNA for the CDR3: TGCGCCAGCATGGGGTATAGCAATCAGCCCCAGCATTTT. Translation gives CASMGYSNQPQHF.

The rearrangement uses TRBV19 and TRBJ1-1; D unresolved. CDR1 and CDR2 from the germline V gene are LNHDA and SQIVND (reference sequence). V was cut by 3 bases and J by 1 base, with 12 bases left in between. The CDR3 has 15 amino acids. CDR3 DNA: TGTGCCAGTAGTATGGGAGGACGGCAGAACACTGAAGCTTTCTTT. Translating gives CASSMGGRQNTEAFF.

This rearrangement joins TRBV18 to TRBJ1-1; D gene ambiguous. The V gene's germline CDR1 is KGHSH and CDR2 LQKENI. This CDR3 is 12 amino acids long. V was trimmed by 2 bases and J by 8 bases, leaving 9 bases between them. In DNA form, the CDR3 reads TGTGCCAGCTCACCAGACACACTAGAAGCTTTCTTT. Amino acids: CASSPDTLEAFF.